Following are 10 T cell receptor beta chains from one sample sequenced in a study of blood T cell repertoires in COVID-19. Profiled with immunoSEQ multiplex PCR; TCRdb holds only in-frame clones, not every one. The sample comprises 200,000 to 300,000 clones, around 88% of which are singletons, and about 2.3% rests with the top ten. The sequenced sample consisted of PBMCs or T cells enriched from blood (not recorded which). The receptors originated from a woman between 40 and 50 years old with acute COVID-19.

The V and J genes are TRBV5-4 and TRBJ1-2; TRBD1 might be the D (5 bases). Looked up from germline, CDR1 is SGHNT and CDR2 is YYREEE (reference sequence). Trimming took off 0 bases at V and 4 bases at J, with 10 bases between the two ends. The CDR3 is 14 residues long. CDR3 amino acids: CASSLGDRPYGYTF. The CDR3 DNA reads as TGTGCCAGCAGCTTGGGTGACAGACCCTATGGCTACACCTTC.

The chain couples TRBV10-3 to TRBJ2-1; TRBD2 matches 14 bases. The trim removed 3 bases at V and 0 bases at J, leaving 1 base unmatched. This CDR3 has 17 residues. Looked up from germline, CDR1 is ENHRY and CDR2 is SYGVKD. Here the CDR3 DNA reads TGTGCCATCAGTGATGGGACTAGCGGGAGCTCCTACAATGAGCAGTTCTTC. Its translation: CAISDGTSGSSYNEQFF.

The CDR3 bases are TGTGCCAGCAGTTTCGAGGGAAGCAGCGAAGCTTTCTTT. Residues: CASSFEGSSEAFF. The chain carries TRBV2 and TRBJ1-1; no clear D. Germline CDR1 and CDR2: SNHLY and FYNNEI. This CDR3 comprises 13 residues. Trimming removed 5 bases from V and 8 bases from J, with 15 bases in between.

The chain links TRBV15 to TRBJ1-5, with 9 bases identical to TRBD1. CDR3 length equals 15 residues. Germline CDR1 LNHNV, CDR2 YYDKDF (reference sequence). The trim removed 3 bases at V and 3 bases at J, leaving 3 bases unmatched. CDR3 loop: CATSSWTGDNQPQHF. In DNA, the CDR3 is TGTGCCACCAGCAGCTGGACAGGGGACAATCAGCCCCAGCATTTT.

This clone was seen only once. The gene calls are TRBV7-8 and TRBJ2-3; 12 bases match TRBD2. The trim removed 6 bases at V and 4 bases at J, leaving 8 bases unmatched. In germline, CDR1 is SGHVS, CDR2 FQNEAQ. The CDR3 extends over 16 amino acids. The CDR3 here is CASSPGLAGTPDTQYF. In DNA form, the CDR3 reads TGTGCCAGCAGTCCCGGACTAGCGGGGACACCAGATACGCAGTATTTT.

The gene calls are TRBV5-1 and TRBJ2-3; TRBD2 agrees at 10 bases. Trimming removed 4 bases from V and 2 bases from J; junction bases left unmatched: 13. Germline assignment: CDR1 SGHRS and CDR2 YFSETQ. CDR3 length: 18 residues. CDR3 amino acids: CASSLGRTSGDLTDTQYF. The CDR3 DNA reads TGCGCCAGCAGCCTCGGGCGGACTAGCGGAGACCTCACAGATACGCAGTATTTT.

The rearrangement links TRBV3-1 (or the pseudogene TRBV3-2) to TRBJ2-1; tentatively, D is TRBD2 (5 bases). The germline V gene encodes CDR1 LGHDT and CDR2 YNNKEL (reference sequence). The CDR3 consists of 14 residues. Trimming left V 1 base short and J 12 bases short, with 16 bases between. This CDR3 is CASSQGTGNGWQFF. CDR3 bases: TGTGCCAGCAGCCAAGGGACTGGTAATGGGTGGCAGTTCTTC.

This chain joins TRBV19 and TRBJ1-1, with D maybe TRBD1 (5 bases). Trimming took off 7 bases at V and 5 bases at J, with 14 bases between the two ends. CDR1 is LNHDA, CDR2 SQIVND, per germline (reference sequence). The CDR3 runs to 13 residues. The CDR3 reads CASTHGGVTEAFF. In DNA form, the CDR3 reads TGTGCCAGTACCCATGGGGGGGTTACTGAAGCTTTCTTT.

V usage is TRBV7-8 and J usage is TRBJ1-2, with D hard to call. Trimming removed 1 base at V and 0 bases at J, with 9 bases between. This CDR3 is built from 15 residues. The germline V gene has CDR1 SGHVS and CDR2 FQNEAQ. Written as DNA, the CDR3 is TGTGCCAGCAGCTTAGTACTATCAGCTAACTATGGCTACACCTTC. This encodes CASSLVLSANYGYTF.

The J gene is TRBJ2-5, the V gene TRBV7-2; no definite D call. V gave up 0 bases and J gave up 4 bases, with 12 bases separating them. Germline CDR1 SGHTA, CDR2 FQGNSA. The CDR3 runs 15 residues. DNA of the CDR3: TGTGCCAGCAGCTTAGCCCGACAAGTTGTAGAGACCCAGTACTTC. Translated: CASSLARQVVETQYF.